This T cell receptor beta chain originates from a study of blood T cell repertoires in COVID-19. About the study: Some COVID-19 samples were acute and others convalescent; all came from the United States, Italy and Spain. T cells, B-cell-depleted T cells, or PBMCs provided the cDNA or gDNA that served as material.

How the authors handled the data: Quantification of nucleated cells was approximated via reference gene primer amplification. Only in-frame clones appear in the TCRdb table, and some are missing; sequencing was by immunoSEQ multiplex PCR. The D gene and trimming were derived from the DNA, and the V and J assignments and clone size from that table. In the table there are over 90,000 clones, around 87% of which are singletons. There are 12 residues in the CDR3. Trimming cost V 2 bases and J 8 bases, with 12 bases left between them. CDR1 and CDR2 (germline): GTSNPN, SVGIG (reference sequence). Followed longitudinally, the Seattle patients had been enrolled during active infection.

The sequence was obtained from a woman between 45 and 60 years old with COVID-19, enrolled during active disease. The rearrangement uses TRBV30 and TRBJ1-2; a weak D match, TRBD1 (5 bases). Material for sequencing was peripheral blood. The CDR3 DNA sequence: TGTGCCTGGAGTAGTCCAGGGAAAGGCTACACCTTC. This sequence encodes CAWSSPGKGYTF.